The entry that follows covers one TCR beta chain sequence. Antigen unknown. The sample originates from a study of PD-1 blockade in classical Hodgkin lymphoma. Study-level information: Nivolumab was administered to patients intravenously at 3 mg/kg every 2 weeks.

Whole-study results and caveats: CD4+ TCR diversity, unlike CD8+, rose significantly by C4D1.

CDR3 size: 14 residues. The V gene's germline CDR1 is PRHDT and CDR2 FYEKMQ (reference sequence). The germline V and J ends were trimmed by 4 bases and 1 base, with 10 bases remaining between them. Libraries were prepared by immunoSEQ multiplex PCR; TCRdb keeps only in-frame clonotypes and omits some of them. The table shows more than 85,000 clones, with roughly 87% occurring only once. Indicated time point: cycle 4 day 1 (C4D1), after 5 to 7 weeks of nivolumab. Following autologous stem cell transplantation, relapse occurred in every patient, and exposure to brentuximab vedotin varied. The rearrangement links TRBV13 to TRBJ2-5; D possibly corresponds to TRBD1 (6 bases). The TCR was taken from a human donor with classical Hodgkin lymphoma. The sequencing here drew on peripheral blood mononuclear cells (PBMCs), taken before the fourth cycle of nivolumab. DNA of the CDR3: TGTGCCAGCAGCTCCTGGGGGCCCCAAGAGACCCAGTACTTC. Translation: CASSSWGPQETQYF. Combining the CDR3 with reference TRBV13 and TRBJ2-5 gives the whole variable domain AAGVIQSPRHLIKEKRETATLKCYPIPRHDTVYWYQQGPGQDPQFLISFYEKMQSDKGSIPDRFSAQQFSDYHSELNMSSLELGDSALYFCASSSWGPQETQYFGPGTRLLVL.